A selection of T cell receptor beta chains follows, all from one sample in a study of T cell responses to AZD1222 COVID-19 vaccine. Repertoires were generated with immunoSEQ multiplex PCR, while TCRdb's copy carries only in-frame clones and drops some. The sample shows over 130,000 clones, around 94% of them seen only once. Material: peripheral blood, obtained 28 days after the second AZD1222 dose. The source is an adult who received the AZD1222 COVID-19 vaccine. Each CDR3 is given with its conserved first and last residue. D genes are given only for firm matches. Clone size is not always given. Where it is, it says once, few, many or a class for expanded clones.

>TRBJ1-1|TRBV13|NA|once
CASKRAGDTEAFF
TGTGCCAGCAAGAGGGCAGGGGACACTGAAGCTTTCTTT
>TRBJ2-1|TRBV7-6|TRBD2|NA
CASRGLAGGASRNEQFF
TGTGCCAGCCGGGGACTAGCGGGAGGAGCATCGCGGAATGAGCAGTTCTTC
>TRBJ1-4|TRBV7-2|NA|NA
CASSLVPPGPRATNEKLFF
TGTGCCAGCAGCTTAGTCCCGCCGGGACCCAGGGCGACTAATGAAAAACTGTTTTTT
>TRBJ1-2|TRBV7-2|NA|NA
CASSLETRWGYTF
TGTGCCAGCAGCTTAGAGACCAGGTGGGGCTACACCTTC
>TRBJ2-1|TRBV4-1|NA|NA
CASSQEDGTPEQFF
TGCGCCAGCAGCCAAGAGGACGGAACTCCGGAGCAGTTCTTC
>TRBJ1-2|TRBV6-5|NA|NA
CASREFEGNYGYTF
TGTGCCAGCAGGGAGTTTGAAGGAAACTATGGCTACACCTTC
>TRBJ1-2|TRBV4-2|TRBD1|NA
CASSQLIRDSYGYTF
TGTGCCAGCAGCCAGTTAATTCGGGACAGTTATGGCTACACCTTC
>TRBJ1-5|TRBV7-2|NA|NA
CASSPRGGTYSNQPQHF
TGTGCCAGCAGCCCCCGGGGAGGAACGTATAGCAATCAGCCCCAGCATTTT
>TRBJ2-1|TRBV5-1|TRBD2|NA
CASSLYLAGNNEQFF
TGCGCCAGCAGCTTGTACCTAGCGGGAAACAATGAGCAGTTCTTC
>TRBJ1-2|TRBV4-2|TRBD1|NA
CASSQDRGRGRDGYTF
TGTGCCAGCAGCCAAGATCGGGGCAGGGGGCGTGATGGCTACACCTTC
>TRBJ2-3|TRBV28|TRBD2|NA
CASSSGASGDLLGVF
TGTGCCAGCAGTTCAGGGGCTAGCGGGGACCTTCTTGGGGTTTTT
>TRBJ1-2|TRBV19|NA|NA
CASSVLSGMELGGYTF
TGTGCCAGTAGTGTCCTGTCCGGGATGGAGCTGGGCGGCTACACCTTC
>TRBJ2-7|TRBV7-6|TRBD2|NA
CASSLAWASGSSYEQYF
TGTGCCAGCAGCTTAGCGTGGGCTAGCGGGAGCTCCTACGAGCAGTACTTC
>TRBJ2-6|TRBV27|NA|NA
CASSLSRGGANVLTF
TGTGCCAGCAGTTTATCCCGGGGGGGGGCCAACGTCCTGACTTTC
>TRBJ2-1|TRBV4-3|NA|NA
CASSQGTGGAYNEQFF
TGCGCCAGCAGCCAAGGTACCGGGGGCGCCTACAATGAGCAGTTCTTC
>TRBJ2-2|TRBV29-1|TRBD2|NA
CSVFGSGGAETGELFF
TGCAGCGTTTTCGGTAGCGGGGGGGCCGAGACCGGGGAGCTGTTTTTT
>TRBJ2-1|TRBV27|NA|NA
CASSFEANGNEQFF
TGTGCCAGCAGTTTTGAAGCTAATGGCAATGAGCAGTTCTTC
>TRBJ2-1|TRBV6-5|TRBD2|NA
CATQLAGSYNEQFF
TGTGCCACCCAACTAGCGGGCTCATACAATGAGCAGTTCTTC